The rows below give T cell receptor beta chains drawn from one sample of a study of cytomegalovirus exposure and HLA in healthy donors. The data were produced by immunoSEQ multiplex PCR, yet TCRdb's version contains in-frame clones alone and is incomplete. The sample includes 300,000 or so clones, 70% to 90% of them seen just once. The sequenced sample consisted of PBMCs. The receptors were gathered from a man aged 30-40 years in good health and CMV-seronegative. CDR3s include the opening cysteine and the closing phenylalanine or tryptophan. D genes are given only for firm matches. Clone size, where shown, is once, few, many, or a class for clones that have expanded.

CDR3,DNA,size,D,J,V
CASRGQGLTYEQYF,TGTGCCAGCAGGGGACAGGGGCTAACCTACGAGCAGTACTTC,-,TRBD1,TRBJ2-7,TRBV6-1
CASRRSSGNTIYF,TGTGCCAGTAGACGGAGCTCTGGAAACACCATATATTTT,-,-,TRBJ1-3,TRBV19
CASSPSQGGGYTF,TGTGCCAGCAGCCCTAGTCAAGGAGGTGGCTACACCTTC,-,-,TRBJ1-2,TRBV7-9
CATAPGVVATEAFF,TGCGCCACCGCGCCCGGGGTAGTAGCCACTGAAGCTTTCTTT,-,-,TRBJ1-1,TRBV4-1
CASSDVGQGKGSYEQYF,TGTGCCAGCAGCGACGTCGGACAGGGAAAGGGGTCCTACGAGCAGTACTTC,-,TRBD1,TRBJ2-7,TRBV2
CASSLTGVSPLHF,TGTGCCAGCAGCTTAACAGGGGTTTCACCCCTCCACTTT,-,TRBD1,TRBJ1-6,TRBV7-2
CASSPPSGQPQHF,TGTGCCAGCTCACCACCCTCCGGTCAGCCCCAGCATTTT,-,-,TRBJ1-5,TRBV18
CSVVVGQGANTIYF,TGCAGCGTGGTGGTAGGACAGGGGGCCAACACCATATATTTT,-,TRBD1,TRBJ1-3,TRBV29-1
CASSQGSPKETQYF,TGCGCCAGCAGCCAAGGGAGTCCTAAAGAGACCCAGTACTTC,-,-,TRBJ2-5,TRBV4-1
CASSLPAGYVGYTF,TGTGCCAGCAGCCTACCCGCAGGATACGTTGGCTACACCTTC,-,-,TRBJ1-2,TRBV5-4
CASGGTDATNEKLFF,TGTGCCAGTGGGGGGACGGACGCAACTAATGAAAAACTGTTTTTT,-,-,TRBJ1-4,TRBV19
CSVETGIREQYF,TGCAGCGTTGAAACAGGGATCCGCGAGCAGTACTTC,-,-,TRBJ2-7,TRBV29-1
CASSFGGGYDEQFF,TGCGCCAGCAGCTTTGGCGGAGGTTACGATGAGCAGTTCTTC,-,-,TRBJ2-1,TRBV5-1
CASSSWPGKDEQYF,TGCGCCAGCAGCTCCTGGCCAGGGAAGGACGAGCAGTACTTC,-,-,TRBJ2-7,TRBV5-1
CASSRDRGGEKLFF,TGTGCCAGCAGCCGTGACAGGGGTGGTGAAAAACTGTTTTTT,-,TRBD1,TRBJ1-4,TRBV7-6
CASSFTSGYPLSYNEQFF,TGCGCCAGCAGTTTCACTAGCGGGTACCCTCTCTCCTACAATGAGCAGTTCTTC,-,TRBD2,TRBJ2-1,TRBV5-1
CASSYSKAGEFFGYTF,TGTGCCAGCAGTTACTCCAAGGCAGGTGAATTTTTTGGCTACACCTTC,-,-,TRBJ1-2,TRBV6-6
CASRLRGSGNTIYF,TGTGCCAGCAGACTAAGGGGGTCCGGAAACACCATATATTTT,-,-,TRBJ1-3,TRBV5-4
CASSIVEIPGQGAQNTEAFF,TGTGCCAGTAGTATAGTAGAGATCCCGGGACAGGGGGCCCAGAACACTGAAGCTTTCTTT,once,TRBD1,TRBJ1-1,TRBV19
CASSARDRRVETQYF,TGTGCCAGCAGCGCCCGGGACAGGAGGGTAGAGACCCAGTACTTC,-,TRBD1,TRBJ2-5,TRBV9
CASSNSGGINTQYF,TGTGCCAGCAGCAATAGCGGGGGGATTAATACGCAGTATTTT,-,TRBD2,TRBJ2-3,TRBV7-9
CASSNREHYEQYF,TGTGCCAGCAGTAACAGGGAACACTACGAGCAGTACTTC,-,-,TRBJ2-7,TRBV6-6
CASTRYGAYGYTF,TGTGCCAGCACCCGTTATGGGGCGTATGGCTACACCTTC,-,-,TRBJ1-2,TRBV6-5
CASSYYGQRYGYTF,TGCGCCAGCAGCTACTACGGACAGCGCTATGGCTACACCTTC,-,-,TRBJ1-2,TRBV5-1
CASSITTGNYGYTF,TGTGCCAGTAGTATTACCACAGGGAACTATGGCTACACCTTC,-,-,TRBJ1-2,TRBV19
CASRTSGNTGELFF,TGTGCCAGTAGGACTAGCGGAAACACCGGGGAGCTGTTTTTT,-,TRBD2,TRBJ2-2,TRBV6-1
CASSMGLSTDTQYF,TGTGCCAGTAGTATGGGGCTGAGCACAGATACGCAGTATTTT,-,-,TRBJ2-3,TRBV19
CASRRRNTGGYFNQPQHF,TGTGCCAGTAGGAGGAGAAATACAGGGGGCTATTTCAATCAGCCCCAGCATTTT,once,TRBD1,TRBJ1-5,TRBV19
CASTDTASYEQYF,TGCGCCAGCACCGATACAGCCTCCTACGAGCAGTACTTC,-,-,TRBJ2-7,TRBV5-1
CASSGRQGLAAFF,TGTGCCAGTAGTGGCCGACAGGGCCTGGCTGCTTTCTTT,-,TRBD1,TRBJ1-1,TRBV19
CAISDPVVIGNQPQHF,TGTGCCATCAGTGATCCCGTAGTAATCGGCAATCAGCCCCAGCATTTT,-,-,TRBJ1-5,TRBV10-3
CASSPGQNEKLFF,TGTGCCAGCTCACCCGGACAGAATGAAAAACTGTTTTTT,-,-,TRBJ1-4,TRBV18
CASSPLTGHGYTF,TGTGCCAGCTCACCACTAACAGGGCATGGCTACACCTTC,few,-,TRBJ1-2,TRBV18
CASSPLGGGTEAFF,TGTGCCAGCAGTCCACTGGGAGGGGGCACTGAAGCTTTCTTT,-,-,TRBJ1-1,TRBV6-5
CASSLGDRGHYNEQFF,TGCGCCAGCAGCTTGGGTGACAGGGGGCACTACAATGAGCAGTTCTTC,-,TRBD1,TRBJ2-1,TRBV5-1
CASSTTGTAYSTNEKLFF,TGCGCCAGCAGCACCACCGGGACAGCTTACTCAACTAATGAAAAACTGTTTTTT,-,TRBD1,TRBJ1-4,TRBV5-1
CASSAGRPSGELFF,TGTGCCAGCAGCGCAGGTCGGCCCTCCGGGGAGCTGTTTTTT,-,-,TRBJ2-2,TRBV9
CASSQRDSPYEQYF,TGTGCCAGTAGTCAGAGGGACAGCCCCTACGAGCAGTACTTC,-,TRBD1,TRBJ2-7,TRBV19
CASSLGTASTDTQYF,TGTGCCAGCAGCTTAGGGACAGCTAGCACAGATACGCAGTATTTT,-,-,TRBJ2-3,TRBV7-2
CASSRTGVATTEAFF,TGTGCCAGCAGCAGAACAGGGGTGGCCACCACTGAAGCTTTCTTT,-,TRBD1,TRBJ1-1,TRBV6-5
CATSRDRYEQYF,TGTGCCACCAGCAGAGATCGCTACGAGCAGTACTTC,once,-,TRBJ2-7,TRBV15
CASSQGTSGLETQYF,TGCGCCAGCTCGCAAGGGACTAGCGGGCTAGAGACCCAGTACTTC,-,TRBD2,TRBJ2-5,TRBV5-1
CASSSDRDTEAFF,TGTGCCAGCTCATCGGACAGGGACACTGAAGCTTTCTTT,-,TRBD1,TRBJ1-1,TRBV18
CASSLKNRAWTYNSPLHF,TGTGCCAGCAGCTTAAAGAACAGGGCATGGACCTATAATTCACCCCTCCACTTT,-,-,TRBJ1-6,TRBV7-2
CASSLLTPEAFF,TGTGCCAGCAGCTTACTAACACCAGAAGCTTTCTTT,-,-,TRBJ1-1,TRBV5-5
CASSAQGGSGNTIYF,TGTGCCAGCAGCGCACAGGGCGGCTCTGGAAACACCATATATTTT,once,-,TRBJ1-3,TRBV9
CATSERPTGRSGNTIYF,TGTGCCACCAGCGAAAGACCAACGGGTCGCTCTGGAAACACCATATATTTT,-,-,TRBJ1-3,TRBV15
CASSFLGGSGEKLFF,TGTGCCAGCAGCTTCTTGGGGGGGTCGGGTGAAAAACTGTTTTTT,once,-,TRBJ1-4,TRBV7-8
CASRMTGMNQPQHF,TGTGCCAGCAGGATGACAGGGATGAATCAGCCCCAGCATTTT,-,TRBD1,TRBJ1-5,TRBV27
CASVTGYGYTWF,TGTGCCAGCGTAACAGGGTATGGCTACACCTGGTTC,-,-,TRBJ1-2,TRBV6-6
CASSRRRAGIENEQFF,TGTGCCAGCAGCAGACGGAGGGCAGGTATAGAAAATGAGCAGTTCTTC,-,-,TRBJ2-1,TRBV21-1
CASSDVGQETTEAFF,TGTGCCAGCAGTGATGTGGGACAGGAGACCACTGAAGCTTTCTTT,-,TRBD1,TRBJ1-1,TRBV2
CASSLEEGRSEKLFF,TGTGCCAGCAGCTTGGAGGAGGGTCGGAGTGAAAAACTGTTTTTT,-,-,TRBJ1-4,TRBV5-4
CASIGTGGRWGNIQYF,TGTGCCAGTATTGGGACAGGGGGGCGGTGGGGAAACATTCAGTACTTC,-,TRBD1,TRBJ2-4,TRBV19
CASSFRDRGQEQYF,TGTGCCAGCAGTTTCAGGGACAGGGGGCAGGAGCAGTACTTC,-,TRBD1,TRBJ2-7,TRBV27
CASSEWDSPTSYEQYF,TGTGCCAGCAGTGAATGGGACAGCCCAACTTCCTACGAGCAGTACTTC,few,TRBD1,TRBJ2-7,TRBV6-1
CASSAPDEGSPREQYF,TGTGCCAGCAGTGCCCCAGACGAGGGCTCGCCTCGGGAGCAGTACTTC,-,-,TRBJ2-7,TRBV6-1
CATSRDQDTGELFF,TGTGCCACCAGCAGAGATCAGGACACCGGGGAGCTGTTTTTT,-,-,TRBJ2-2,TRBV15
CASSSRPGLAGNEQFF,TGTGCCAGCAGCTCGCGGCCGGGACTAGCGGGGAATGAGCAGTTCTTC,-,TRBD2,TRBJ2-1,TRBV7-2
CASPDRNEQYF,TGTGCCAGCCCGGACAGGAACGAGCAGTACTTC,-,TRBD1,TRBJ2-7,TRBV27